This T cell receptor beta chain was captured in a study of T cells in Graves' hyperthyroidism and ophthalmopathy. Authors of the study amplified TCR beta CDR3 regions from RNA transcripts. During a first-round RT-PCR of the TCR CDR3, the HTBI primer set was used. TCRdb itself ran the multiplex PCR reads through MiXCR, one entry per CDR3 protein. The sample contains about 250,000 distinct CDR3 sequences, more than 20% of which appear only once. The clonotype comes from a woman aged 40 to 50 with Graves' ophthalmopathy. What was sequenced was blood.

The CDR3 region is CASSFNPSYEQYF. CDR3 nucleotide sequence: TGTGCCAGCAGTTTTAATCCCTCCTACGAGCAGTACTTC. The chain has TRBV12-3 or TRBV12-4 and TRBJ2-7; no reliable D call. The CDR3 has 13 amino acids. The V and J ends lost 3 bases and 0 bases respectively, with 6 bases between them.